These T cell receptor beta chains were read from a single sample in a study of blood T cell repertoires in COVID-19. Measured with immunoSEQ multiplex PCR; TCRdb has only the in-frame clones, and not every one. The repertoire holds over 150,000 clones, with 83% as singletons. Material: peripheral blood. These receptors originate from a woman aged 55-69 years with COVID-19, enrolled during active disease. Both conserved end residues are part of each CDR3. The D gene is left open where the match is weak. Not every row has a clone size; where given, it reads once, few, many or a size class.

abundance | j_gene | d_gene | v_gene | CDR3nt | CDR3aa
NA | TRBJ1-1 | NA | TRBV7-2 | TGTGCCAGCAGCCCGCGGGGCCAGGCGAACACTGAAGCTTTCTTT | CASSPRGQANTEAFF
NA | TRBJ1-3 | NA | TRBV3-1/TRBV3-2 | TGTGCCAGCAGCCCAGGCGACCACTCTGGAAACACCATATATTTT | CASSPGDHSGNTIYF
NA | TRBJ1-2 | TRBD1 | TRBV6-2/TRBV6-3 | TGTGCCAGCAGTTGGCTAGGGACAGGGTATGGCTACACCTTC | CASSWLGTGYGYTF
once | TRBJ1-2 | TRBD1 | TRBV6-5 | TGTGCCAGCAAGACAGGGGGCCATGGCTACACCTTC | CASKTGGHGYTF
once | TRBJ1-4 | TRBD1 | TRBV5-1 | TGCGCCAGCAGCGCCGGGACAGGTGGCGAAAAACTGTTTTTT | CASSAGTGGEKLFF
NA | TRBJ2-3 | NA | TRBV5-1 | TGCGCCAGCAGCTTGGATTCGGTAGCAACAGATACGCAGTATTTT | CASSLDSVATDTQYF
NA | TRBJ1-1 | NA | TRBV5-1 | TGCGCCAGCAGCCCAGTGACAGCGACGAACACTGAAGCTTTCTTT | CASSPVTATNTEAFF
NA | TRBJ1-2 | NA | TRBV7-2 | TGTGCCAGCAGCTCACGGACAGCTAGCTATGGCTACACCTTC | CASSSRTASYGYTF
NA | TRBJ1-1 | NA | TRBV28 | TGTGCCAGCGCGCTCTGGGGGGGGATGAACACTGAAGCTTTCTTT | CASALWGGMNTEAFF
NA | TRBJ1-2 | NA | TRBV9 | TGTGCCAGCAGCGTAGGTGGCTTGGGGAGCTATGGCTACACCTTC | CASSVGGLGSYGYTF
NA | TRBJ2-1 | NA | TRBV9 | TGTGCCAGCAGCCCTACTCCGGGAGTCGTAACAAATGAGCAGTTCTTC | CASSPTPGVVTNEQFF
NA | TRBJ1-2 | TRBD1 | TRBV20-1 | TGCAGTGCCTGGGACAGCTATGGCTACACCTTC | CSAWDSYGYTF
NA | TRBJ2-1 | TRBD2 | TRBV6-1 | TGTGCCAGCAGCGAACATACTAGCGGGAGTTACAATGAGCAGTTCTTC | CASSEHTSGSYNEQFF
NA | TRBJ1-1 | NA | TRBV18 | TGTGCCAGCTCAGTGGGACAGAACACTGAAGCTTTCTTT | CASSVGQNTEAFF
NA | TRBJ1-1 | NA | TRBV6-5 | TGTGCCAGCAGTTACATCGCAGTGAACACTGAAGCTTTCTTT | CASSYIAVNTEAFF
NA | TRBJ2-2 | TRBD1 | TRBV11-2 | TGTGCCAGCAGCTTAGGGGACAGAGACACCGGGGAGCTGTTTTTT | CASSLGDRDTGELFF
NA | TRBJ2-7 | TRBD2 | TRBV6-5 | TGTGCCAGCAGTTCCCCACGGACTAGCGGTCGTTACGAGCAGTACTTC | CASSSPRTSGRYEQYF
NA | TRBJ2-1 | NA | TRBV13 | TGTGCCAGCAGCTTACCAGCGGTCAATGAGCAGTTCTTC | CASSLPAVNEQFF
NA | TRBJ1-4 | NA | TRBV7-2 | TGTGCCAGCACCCCCGGAGCCACTAATGAAAAACTGTTTTTT | CASTPGATNEKLFF
NA | TRBJ1-6 | NA | TRBV3-1/TRBV3-2 | TGTGCCAGCAGCCCAAATAATTCACCCCTCCACTTT | CASSPNNSPLHF
NA | TRBJ2-3 | TRBD2 | TRBV29-1 | TGCAGCGGCGCCCCTCCTAGCGGGAGTTTCTCAGATACGCAGTATTTT | CSGAPPSGSFSDTQYF
NA | TRBJ1-1 | NA | TRBV6-5 | TGTGCCAGCAGTTACGCGGGGTTCGAGACTGAAGCTTTCTTT | CASSYAGFETEAFF
NA | TRBJ1-5 | NA | TRBV6-5 | TGTGCCAGCACCCGTGGGACAAATAGCAATCAGCCCCAGCATTTT | CASTRGTNSNQPQHF
NA | TRBJ1-4 | NA | TRBV21-1 | TGTGCCAGCAGCGGTCGACAAGGGGGATTTGAAAAACTGTTTTTT | CASSGRQGGFEKLFF
few | TRBJ1-2 | TRBD1 | TRBV7-9 | TGTGCCAGCAGCAAGGGACAGGGGTTTAACTATGGCTACACCTTC | CASSKGQGFNYGYTF
NA | TRBJ1-1 | NA | TRBV21-1 | TGTGCCATCCGACAGGGGAGAGCTTTCTTT | CAIRQGRAFF
NA | TRBJ2-1 | NA | TRBV7-3 | TGTGCCAGCAGCACCCAGGCAGCCCTTCGGTGGAATGAGCAGTTCTTC | CASSTQAALRWNEQFF
few | TRBJ1-1 | TRBD1 | TRBV19 | TGTGCCAGTAGTACAGGGGGATTGGGCACTGAAGCTTTCTTT | CASSTGGLGTEAFF
NA | TRBJ1-5 | NA | TRBV29-1 | TGCAGCGTCGGATGGGCCAGGGGAGATCAGCCCCAGCATTTT | CSVGWARGDQPQHF
NA | TRBJ1-3 | TRBD1 | TRBV6-5 | TGTGCCAGCAGCCCCAGGGGGACTGGAAACACCATATATTTT | CASSPRGTGNTIYF
NA | TRBJ2-2 | NA | TRBV5-1 | TGCGCCAGCAGCCCCCTCGGGAATAGGGGGGAGCTGTTTTTT | CASSPLGNRGELFF
NA | TRBJ2-1 | TRBD2 | TRBV15 | TGTGCCACCAGCAGTAGCGGGTTCAATGAGCAGTTCTTC | CATSSSGFNEQFF
NA | TRBJ1-4 | TRBD1 | TRBV12-3/TRBV12-4 | TGTGCCAGCAGCCAGGGGGGTGGTGAAAAACTGTTTTTT | CASSQGGGEKLFF
NA | TRBJ1-2 | NA | TRBV3-1/TRBV3-2 | TGTGCCAGCAGCCAAGGCGGGACGGGTAACTATGGCTACACCTTC | CASSQGGTGNYGYTF
NA | TRBJ2-5 | TRBD2 | TRBV6-1 | TGTGCCAGCAGTGGGATGGGACTAGCGGGAGGTGGGGAGACCCAGTACTTC | CASSGMGLAGGGETQYF
NA | TRBJ1-5 | NA | TRBV9 | TGTGCCAGCAGCGCCTCCGCAGGGTTTCAGCCCCAGCATTTT | CASSASAGFQPQHF
NA | TRBJ1-1 | TRBD1 | TRBV7-3 | TGTGCCAGCAGCCCAGGAGGGACAGGGGCTCCTGAAGCTTTCTTT | CASSPGGTGAPEAFF
NA | TRBJ2-5 | TRBD2 | TRBV19 | TGTGCCAGTGGAATAGGACTAGCTGTCCAAGAGACCCAGTACTTC | CASGIGLAVQETQYF
NA | TRBJ1-2 | TRBD1 | TRBV5-1 | TGCGCCAGCAGCTTAACCCTTACAGGGGGCGATGGCTACACCTTC | CASSLTLTGGDGYTF
NA | TRBJ1-2 | NA | TRBV19 | TGTGCCAGTAGTATAAGACAGGATGCTCACTATGGCTACACCTTC | CASSIRQDAHYGYTF
NA | TRBJ1-4 | NA | TRBV4-1 | TGCGCCAGCAGCCAAGATATTAGCGGCAAGTGGCGAGAAAAACTGTTTTTT | CASSQDISGKWREKLFF
NA | TRBJ1-4 | TRBD1 | TRBV6-5 | TGTGCCAGCGTCCACAGGGGAGGAGATGAAAAACTGTTTTTT | CASVHRGGDEKLFF
NA | TRBJ1-2 | NA | TRBV6-5 | TGTGCCAGCAGCGCTTCGGACAGCGCGACGAGGGGCTACACCTTC | CASSASDSATRGYTF
NA | TRBJ2-1 | NA | TRBV24-1 | TGTGCCACCAGCACAGGGTCCCCAAGCTCCTACAATGAGCAGTTCTTC | CATSTGSPSSYNEQFF
NA | TRBJ1-1 | TRBD1 | TRBV9 | TGTGCCAGCAGCGCTGGACAGGGTTTAAACACTGAAGCTTTCTTT | CASSAGQGLNTEAFF
NA | TRBJ2-5 | NA | TRBV7-3 | TGTGCCAGCAGCCCCCGCGGCGCTAGCGAAGAGACCCAGTACTTC | CASSPRGASEETQYF
NA | TRBJ2-5 | NA | TRBV11-2 | TGTGCCAGCAGCTTCGGAGGGAGATCCCAAGAGACCCAGTACTTC | CASSFGGRSQETQYF
NA | TRBJ1-5 | TRBD1 | TRBV2 | TGTGCCAGCGACAGGGTTTACAATCAGCCCCAGCATTTT | CASDRVYNQPQHF
NA | TRBJ1-6 | NA | TRBV6-1 | TGTGCCAGCAGTGACCGACAGGCTGGTTCACCCCTCCACTTT | CASSDRQAGSPLHF
NA | TRBJ1-1 | TRBD1 | TRBV27 | TGTGCCAGCAGTAACTACAGGGGGCTAGTGAACACTGAAGCTTTCTTT | CASSNYRGLVNTEAFF
NA | TRBJ2-5 | TRBD2 | TRBV5-4 | TGTGCCAGCAGCTTCCCCGCTAGCGGGTTGAAAGAGACCCAGTACTTC | CASSFPASGLKETQYF
NA | TRBJ2-3 | NA | TRBV15 | TGTGCCACCAGCAGAGAGCGGGGCGCTAGCACAGATACGCAGTATTTT | CATSRERGASTDTQYF
NA | TRBJ1-2 | TRBD1 | TRBV2 | TGTGCCAGCAGTGAAGTCCAGGGGGAGGTTAACTATGGCTACACCTTC | CASSEVQGEVNYGYTF
NA | TRBJ1-2 | TRBD1 | TRBV6-5 | TGTGCCAGCAGTTACGGACAGGGGAACTATGGCTACACCTTC | CASSYGQGNYGYTF
NA | TRBJ1-5 | TRBD1 | TRBV4-1 | TGCGCCAGCAGCCACCCACAGGGGAATCAGCCCCAGCATTTT | CASSHPQGNQPQHF
once | TRBJ1-2 | NA | TRBV11-2 | TGTGCCAGCAGCTTAGATTCCGGGACAACCGGGTACGGCTACACCTTC | CASSLDSGTTGYGYTF
NA | TRBJ2-2 | NA | TRBV29-1 | TGCAGCGTTGAAGAGCGGCGGTCCACCGGGGAGCTGTTTTTT | CSVEERRSTGELFF
few | TRBJ1-1 | TRBD1 | TRBV5-1 | TGCGCCAGCAGCTCGGCTGGACAGGACACTGAAGCTTTCTTT | CASSSAGQDTEAFF
NA | TRBJ1-5 | NA | TRBV4-1 | TGCGCCAGCAGCCAAGAAAGGGAGCGGGGGCTGGGAAATCAGCCCCAGCATTTT | CASSQERERGLGNQPQHF
NA | TRBJ2-5 | TRBD1 | TRBV14 | TGTGCCAGCAGCCAGACGACAGGGGGCAGGGAGACCCAGTACTTC | CASSQTTGGRETQYF